This TCR beta chain is from a study of T cell repertoires in cytomegalovirus infection. Study details: Indications came from public TCR beta signatures; they pointed to CMV infection and to a matching HLA type. Study-level points and caveats: There were carriers of CMV plus the relevant HLA, and cumulative public TCR beta family frequency identified them. CMV-specific TCR beta clonotypes restricted by HLA-C dominated the ex vivo response.

TCRdb re-called the reads through MiXCR, storing one row per CDR3 protein. Of some 800,000 distinct CDR3 sequences in the sample, approximately 30% were seen once. Worth noting for this clonotype: Its target is not known.

The V and J ends lost 1 base and 14 bases respectively, with 15 bases between them. The CDR3 length is 12 residues. Germline V gives CDR1 SGHNT, CDR2 YYREEE (reference sequence). The chain has TRBV5-4 and TRBJ1-2; TRBD1 is a possible D gene (5 bases). This receptor was obtained from a human donor in good health (CMV status not recorded). Some clones in this sample may be carry-over from other donors' samples. The sample was cultured CD8+ T cells from PBMCs, taken from culture after CMV antigen stimulation. The CDR3, as DNA: TGTGCCAGCAGCTTGACAGGCCTCAATGATACCTTC. It codes for CASSLTGLNDTF.